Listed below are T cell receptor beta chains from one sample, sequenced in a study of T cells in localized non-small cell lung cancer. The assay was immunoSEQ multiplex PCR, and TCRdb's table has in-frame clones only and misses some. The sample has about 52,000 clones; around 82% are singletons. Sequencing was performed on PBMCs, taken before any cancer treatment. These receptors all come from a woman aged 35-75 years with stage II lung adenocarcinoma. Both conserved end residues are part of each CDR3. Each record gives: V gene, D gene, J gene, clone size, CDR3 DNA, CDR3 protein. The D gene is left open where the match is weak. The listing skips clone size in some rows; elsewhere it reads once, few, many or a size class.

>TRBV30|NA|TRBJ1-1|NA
TGTGCCTGGAGTGCTGGTGAGGCAGGGCAGAACACTGAAGCTTTCTTT
CAWSAGEAGQNTEAFF
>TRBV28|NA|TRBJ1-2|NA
TGTGCCAGCAGTTTATCGGCTCCAGGGGACTATGGCTACACCTTC
CASSLSAPGDYGYTF
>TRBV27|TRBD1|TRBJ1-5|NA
TGTGCCAGCAGGGCAGGGGGACAGCCCCAGCATTTT
CASRAGGQPQHF
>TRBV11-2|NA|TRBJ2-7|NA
TGTGCCAGCAGCTTAGGCCCCGTGGACGAGCAGTACTTC
CASSLGPVDEQYF
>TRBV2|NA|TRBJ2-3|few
TGTGCCAGCAGCCCTATTTTGACAGGCCACACAGATACGCAGTATTTT
CASSPILTGHTDTQYF
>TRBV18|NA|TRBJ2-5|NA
TGTGCCAGCTCACCAGGTGACGAGCGGTACTTC
CASSPGDERYF
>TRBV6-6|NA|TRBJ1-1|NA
TGTGCCAGCAGTTATGAGCGGACTGAAGCTTTCTTT
CASSYERTEAFF
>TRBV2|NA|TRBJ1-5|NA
TGTGCCAGCAGTTCGAGCAGGGGCAATCAGCCCCAGCATTTT
CASSSSRGNQPQHF
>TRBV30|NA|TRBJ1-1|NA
TGTGCCTGGAGTGTACGAATGAACACTGAAGCTTTCTTT
CAWSVRMNTEAFF
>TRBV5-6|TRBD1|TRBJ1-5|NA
TGTGCCAGCAGCCTAAAAGCAGGGGGTCAGCCCCAGCATTTT
CASSLKAGGQPQHF
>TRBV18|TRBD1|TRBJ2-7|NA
TGTGCCAGCTCACCACCGGACAGGGAAGAGCAGTACTTC
CASSPPDREEQYF
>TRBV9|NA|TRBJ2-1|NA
TGTGCCAGCAGCGTTGCCACAGGGTACTACAATGAGCAGTTCTTC
CASSVATGYYNEQFF
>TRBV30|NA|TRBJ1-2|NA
TGTGCCTGGAGTTTAAACTCCGGGACCATCTATGGCTACACCTTC
CAWSLNSGTIYGYTF
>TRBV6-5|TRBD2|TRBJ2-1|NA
TGTGCCAGCAGTTACAAGAGCGGGAGCTCCTACAATGAGCAGTTCTTC
CASSYKSGSSYNEQFF
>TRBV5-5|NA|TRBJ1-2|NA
TGTGCCAGCAGCTTGGAGGGGACTAGACGCGATGGCTACACCTTC
CASSLEGTRRDGYTF
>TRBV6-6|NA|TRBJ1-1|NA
TGTGCCAGCAGTAGGGGCTTCGAAAACACTGAAGCTTTCTTT
CASSRGFENTEAFF
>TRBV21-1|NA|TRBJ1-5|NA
TGTGCCAGCAGCACTCGGACAGGGGTCTTAGGGGCCAATCAGCCCCAGCATTTT
CASSTRTGVLGANQPQHF
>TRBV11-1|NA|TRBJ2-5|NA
TGTGCCAGCAGCCTTCGACAGTCCCAAGAGACCCAGTACTTC
CASSLRQSQETQYF
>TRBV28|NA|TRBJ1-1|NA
TGTGCCAGCAGTTATGGAAGTCCCCTAGCTTTCTTT
CASSYGSPLAFF
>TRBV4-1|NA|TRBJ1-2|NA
TGCGCCAGCAGCCAAGGTCCCGCAATCCGACAGAACTATGGCTACACCTTC
CASSQGPAIRQNYGYTF
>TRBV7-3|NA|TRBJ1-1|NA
TGTGCCAGCAGCTTACAAGAGAACACTGAAGCTTTCTTT
CASSLQENTEAFF
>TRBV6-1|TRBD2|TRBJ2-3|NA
TGTGCCTGCACTAGCGGGGGGACGACAGATACGCAGTATTTT
CACTSGGTTDTQYF
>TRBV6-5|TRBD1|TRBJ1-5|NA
TGTGCCAGCAGACAGGGGGGAGGTCGAGGGGAGCATTTT
CASRQGGGRGEHF
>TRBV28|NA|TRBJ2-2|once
TGTGCCAGCAGTCCTCTGAAAGGAGCGAACACCGGGGAGCTGTTTTTT
CASSPLKGANTGELFF
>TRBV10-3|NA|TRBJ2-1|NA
TGTGCCATCAGTGAGTTTGGACCGGGACCTGCGACAAATGAGCAGTTCTTC
CAISEFGPGPATNEQFF
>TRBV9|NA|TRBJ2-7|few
TGTGCCAGCAGCCCAGGGACCTACGAGCAGTACTTC
CASSPGTYEQYF
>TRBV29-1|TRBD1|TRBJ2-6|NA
TGCAGCGTGGGACAGGGCTCTGGGGCCAACGTCCTGACTTTC
CSVGQGSGANVLTF
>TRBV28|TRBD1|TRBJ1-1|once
TGTGCCAGCAGTCAATACAGGGGGCCGGGCACTGAAGCTTTCTTT
CASSQYRGPGTEAFF
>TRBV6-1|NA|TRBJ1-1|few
TGTGCCAGCAAAACAGGGATGGCTGAAGCTTTCTTT
CASKTGMAEAFF
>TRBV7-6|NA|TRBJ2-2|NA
TGTGCCAGCAGCTTACGGGGGGAGCTGTTTTTT
CASSLRGELFF
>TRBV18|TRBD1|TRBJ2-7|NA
TGTGCCAGCTCACGAGGGACAGGGGAGAACGAGCAGTACTTC
CASSRGTGENEQYF
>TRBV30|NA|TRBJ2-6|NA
TGTGCCCTAAAAGCCGGAAACTCTGGGGCCAACGTCCTGACTTTC
CALKAGNSGANVLTF
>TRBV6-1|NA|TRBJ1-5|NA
TGTGCCAGCAGTCAAGGGTTCTCAGGGATAAGGAGCAATCAGCCCCAGCATTTT
CASSQGFSGIRSNQPQHF
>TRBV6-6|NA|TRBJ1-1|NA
TGTGCCAGCAGTCCCCCGGGCAGGGGGAACACTGAAGCTTTCTTT
CASSPPGRGNTEAFF
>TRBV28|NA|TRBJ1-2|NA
TGTGCCAGCAGGCTCCTCATAAGGGGTGTCGATGGCTACACCTTC
CASRLLIRGVDGYTF
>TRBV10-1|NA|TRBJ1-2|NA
TGCGCCAGCAGTGATCCAGGGTCTAACTATGGCTACACCTTC
CASSDPGSNYGYTF
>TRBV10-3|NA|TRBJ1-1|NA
TGTGCCATCAGTGAACCAGGGTTGAACACTGAAGCTTTCTTT
CAISEPGLNTEAFF
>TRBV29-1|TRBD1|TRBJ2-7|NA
TGCAGCGTTGAAGATGGGGGACGGACAGGGACTTTCTACGAGCAGTACTTC
CSVEDGGRTGTFYEQYF
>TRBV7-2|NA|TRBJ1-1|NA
TGTGCCAGCAGCTTAACGGGGGTGACTGAAGCTTTCTTT
CASSLTGVTEAFF
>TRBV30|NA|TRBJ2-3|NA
TGTGCCTGGAGGGGCCTCACTGTCGCAGATACGCAGTATTTT
CAWRGLTVADTQYF
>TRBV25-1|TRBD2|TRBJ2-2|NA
TGTGCCAGCAGTGATCTTAGCGGGGAGAACACCGGGGAGCTGTTTTTT
CASSDLSGENTGELFF
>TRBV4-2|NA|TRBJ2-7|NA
TGTGCCAGCAGCCAAGATAGGCAGGCCTACGAGCAGTACTTC
CASSQDRQAYEQYF
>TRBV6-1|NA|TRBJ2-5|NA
TGTGCCAGCAGTTTTCAGGGCAACCAAGAGACCCAGTACTTC
CASSFQGNQETQYF
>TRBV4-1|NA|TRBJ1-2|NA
TGCGCCAGCAGCCAAGATCTAGAGGTGACGTACTATGGCTACACCTTC
CASSQDLEVTYYGYTF
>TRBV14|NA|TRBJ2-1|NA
TGTGCCAGCAGCCAAGACTGGTCGGATTCTTACAATGAGCAGTTCTTC
CASSQDWSDSYNEQFF
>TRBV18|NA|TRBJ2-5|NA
TGTGCCAGCTCCATACAGCGCATAGGCGAGACCCAGTACTTC
CASSIQRIGETQYF
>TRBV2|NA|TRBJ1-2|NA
TGTGCCAGCACATCCCCGGGGAGGGGCTATGGCTACACCTTC
CASTSPGRGYGYTF
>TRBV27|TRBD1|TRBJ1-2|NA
TGTGCCAGCAGACCACAGGGGAATGGCGGCTACACCTTC
CASRPQGNGGYTF
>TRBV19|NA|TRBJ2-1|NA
TGTGCCAGTAGTATAGGGGTCGTTGGCTACAATGAGCAGTTCTTC
CASSIGVVGYNEQFF
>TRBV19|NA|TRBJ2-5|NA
TGTGCCAGTAGTATCGGGGGCAGAGAGACCCAGTACTTC
CASSIGGRETQYF
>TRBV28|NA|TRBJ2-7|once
TGTGCCAGCCATACTAGCCGGACCTACGAGCAGTACTTC
CASHTSRTYEQYF
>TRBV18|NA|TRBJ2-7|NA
TGTGCCAGCTCACCGGGTGCGGGTACCGACGAGCAGTACTTC
CASSPGAGTDEQYF
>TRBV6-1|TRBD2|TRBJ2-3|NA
TGTGCCAGCATAAGCGGGGGGGCCAGGGATACGCAGTATTTT
CASISGGARDTQYF
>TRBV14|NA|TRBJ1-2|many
TGTGCCAGCGACGGGGGTGGATATGGCTACACCTTC
CASDGGGYGYTF
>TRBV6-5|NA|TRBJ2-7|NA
TGTGCCAGCAGTTACGGATGGGACACTACCTACGAGCAGTACTTC
CASSYGWDTTYEQYF
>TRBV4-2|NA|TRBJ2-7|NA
TGTGCCAGCAGCCAAGGGGTGTCCTCCACCTACGAGCAGTACTTC
CASSQGVSSTYEQYF
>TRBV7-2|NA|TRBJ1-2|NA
TGTGCCAGCAGCTTAGTCAGGGATGCTGGCTACACCTTC
CASSLVRDAGYTF
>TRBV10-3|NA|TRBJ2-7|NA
TGTGCCATCAGTCCGGGGTCGGCAGGGGAGGCCTACGAGCAGTACTTC
CAISPGSAGEAYEQYF
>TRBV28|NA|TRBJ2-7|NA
TGTGCCATCTCCCCCAGGGGCTACGAGCAGTACTTC
CAISPRGYEQYF